This TCR beta chain originates from a study of cytomegalovirus exposure and HLA in healthy donors. General study points: The dataset shows that most TCR sequences were rare, while some public TCRs occurred in many donors. Immune exposure was documented only through CMV serostatus.

The CDR3 is 14 residues long. The germline V and J ends were trimmed by 5 bases and 4 bases, with 11 bases remaining between them. Germline V gene sequence: CDR1 MNHEY, CDR2 SMNVEV (reference sequence). Turning to this clone: Its target is unknown.

The PCR used 60 Vbeta and 13 Jbeta primers. Repertoires were generated with immunoSEQ multiplex PCR, while TCRdb's copy carries only in-frame clones and drops some. The sample yields some 80,000 clones, about a tenth seen once. This clonotype was sampled from a man in his 60s in good health and CMV-seropositive. V and J are TRBV27 and TRBJ1-4; D not resolved. Sequenced input: PBMCs. This CDR3 reads CASSLGSLNEKLFF. As DNA, the CDR3 is TGTGCCAGCAGTCTCGGGTCCCTTAATGAAAAACTGTTTTTT.